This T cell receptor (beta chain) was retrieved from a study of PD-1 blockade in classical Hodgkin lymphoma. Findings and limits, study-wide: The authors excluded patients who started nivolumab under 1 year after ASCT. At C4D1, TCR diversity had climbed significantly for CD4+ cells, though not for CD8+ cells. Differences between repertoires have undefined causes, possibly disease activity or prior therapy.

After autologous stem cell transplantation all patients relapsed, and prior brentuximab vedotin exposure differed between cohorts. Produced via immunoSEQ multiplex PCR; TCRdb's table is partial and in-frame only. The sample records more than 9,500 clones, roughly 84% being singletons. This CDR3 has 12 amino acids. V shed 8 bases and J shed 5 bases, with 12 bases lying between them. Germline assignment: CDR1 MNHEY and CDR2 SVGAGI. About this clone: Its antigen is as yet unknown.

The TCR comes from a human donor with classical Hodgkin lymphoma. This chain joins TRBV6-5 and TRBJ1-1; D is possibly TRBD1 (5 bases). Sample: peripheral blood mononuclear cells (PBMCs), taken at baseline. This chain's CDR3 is CASGDSNTEAFF. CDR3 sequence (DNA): TGTGCCAGCGGCGACAGTAATACTGAAGCTTTCTTT.